The clone carrying this TCR beta chain has a handful of counts. This entry is derived from a study of cytomegalovirus exposure and HLA in healthy donors. Germline lookup yields CDR1 SGHTA and CDR2 FQGNSA. Trimming cost V 5 bases and J 3 bases; bases outside gene matches: 14. The CDR3 sequence is 19 residues long. Vbeta (60) and Jbeta (13) primers were used in the PCR. Clones were read by immunoSEQ multiplex PCR, and TCRdb kept only the in-frame ones, dropping some. Of about 180,000 clones listed, around 80% are singletons. This chain connects TRBV7-2 to TRBJ2-2, with 11 bases identical to TRBD2. Sequencing was carried out using PBMCs. This sequence was found in a girl aged 2-9 years in good health and CMV-seropositive. The CDR3, as DNA: TGTGCCAGCAGCCACGGTGATCCTTGGGGACTAGCGGACACCGGGGAGCTGTTTTTT. Translating gives CASSHGDPWGLADTGELFF.